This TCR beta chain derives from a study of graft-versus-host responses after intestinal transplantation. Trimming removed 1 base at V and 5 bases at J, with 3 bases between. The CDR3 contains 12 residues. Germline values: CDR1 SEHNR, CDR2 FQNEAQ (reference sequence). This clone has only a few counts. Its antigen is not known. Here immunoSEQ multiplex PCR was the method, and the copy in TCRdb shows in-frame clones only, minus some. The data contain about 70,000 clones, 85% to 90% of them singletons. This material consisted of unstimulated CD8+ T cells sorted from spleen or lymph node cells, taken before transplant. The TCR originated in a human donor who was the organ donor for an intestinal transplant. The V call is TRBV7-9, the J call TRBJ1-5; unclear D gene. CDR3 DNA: TGTGCCAGCAGCTTAGGGCATCAGCCCCAGCATTTT. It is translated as CASSLGHQPQHF.